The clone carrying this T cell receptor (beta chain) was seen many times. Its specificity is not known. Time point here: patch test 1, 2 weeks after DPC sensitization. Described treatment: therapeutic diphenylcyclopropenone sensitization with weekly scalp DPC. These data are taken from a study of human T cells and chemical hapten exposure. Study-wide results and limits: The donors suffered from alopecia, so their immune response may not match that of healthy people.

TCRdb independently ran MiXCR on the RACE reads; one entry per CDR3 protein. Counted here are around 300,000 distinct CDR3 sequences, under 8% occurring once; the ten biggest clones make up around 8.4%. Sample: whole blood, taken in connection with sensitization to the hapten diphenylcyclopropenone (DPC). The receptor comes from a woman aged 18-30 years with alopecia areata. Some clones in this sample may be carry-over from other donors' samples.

The CDR3 reads CASSSTGRRTEAFF. CDR3 nucleotide sequence: TGCGCCAGCAGCTCGACAGGGAGAAGGACTGAAGCTTTCTTT. The chain recombines TRBV5-1 with TRBJ1-1, with TRBD1 identical over 7 bases. The CDR3 has 14 residues. Germline CDR1 SGHRS, CDR2 YFSETQ. J gave up 5 bases and V 3 bases, and 7 bases lay outside the gene matches.